The clone carrying this T cell receptor (beta chain) was seen more than once but under ten times. This entry comes from a study of blood T cell repertoires in COVID-19. In the study overall: In each case, the material was cDNA or gDNA derived from T cells, B-cell-depleted T cells, or PBMCs.

Study processing details: Using reference gene primer amplification, nucleated cell counts were estimated. The repertoire was sequenced with immunoSEQ multiplex PCR; TCRdb's copy has only in-frame clones and lacks some. V, J and clone size were drawn from that table, and D and trimming were deduced from the DNA. The data contain 150,000 to 200,000 clones, approximately 84% of them seen just once; the ten biggest clones take up around a fifth. Material for sequencing was peripheral blood. This receptor was identified in a woman of 80 years or more with acute or convalescent COVID-19.

CDR3 in amino acids: CASRPDRGLQPQHF. Here the CDR3 DNA reads TGTGCCAGCAGACCGGACAGGGGGCTGCAGCCCCAGCATTTT. This chain connects TRBV4-2 to TRBJ1-5; 11 positions agree with TRBD1. Germline CDR1 and CDR2: LGHNA and YNFKEQ. With 6 bases clipped from V and 7 bases from J, the junction kept 5 bases outside the gene matches. This CDR3 region has 14 residues.